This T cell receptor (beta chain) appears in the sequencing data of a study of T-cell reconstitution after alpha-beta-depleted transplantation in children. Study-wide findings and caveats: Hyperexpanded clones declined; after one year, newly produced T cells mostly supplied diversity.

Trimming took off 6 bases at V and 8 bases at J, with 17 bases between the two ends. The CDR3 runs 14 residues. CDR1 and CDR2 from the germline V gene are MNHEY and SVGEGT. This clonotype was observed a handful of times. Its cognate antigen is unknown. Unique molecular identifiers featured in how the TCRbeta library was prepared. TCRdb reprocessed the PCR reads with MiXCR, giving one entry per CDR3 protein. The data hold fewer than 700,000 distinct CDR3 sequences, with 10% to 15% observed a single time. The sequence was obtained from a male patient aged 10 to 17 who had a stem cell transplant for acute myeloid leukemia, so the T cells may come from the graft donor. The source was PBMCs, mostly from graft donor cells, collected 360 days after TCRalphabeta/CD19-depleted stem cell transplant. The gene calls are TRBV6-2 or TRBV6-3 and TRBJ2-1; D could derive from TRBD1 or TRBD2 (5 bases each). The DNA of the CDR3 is TGTGCCAGCAGCCATCCGGGACCTCGCGATGAGCAGTTCTTC. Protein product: CASSHPGPRDEQFF.